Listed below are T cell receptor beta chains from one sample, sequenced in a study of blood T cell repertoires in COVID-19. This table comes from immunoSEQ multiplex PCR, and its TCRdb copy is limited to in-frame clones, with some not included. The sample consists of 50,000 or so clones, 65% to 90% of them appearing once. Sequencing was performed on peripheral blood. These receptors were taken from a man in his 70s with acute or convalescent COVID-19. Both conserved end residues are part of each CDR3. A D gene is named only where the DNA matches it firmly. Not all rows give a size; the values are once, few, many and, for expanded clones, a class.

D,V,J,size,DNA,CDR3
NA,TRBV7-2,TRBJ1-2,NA,TGTGCCAGCAGCTCGGGAAGATTCGGCTACACCTTC,CASSSGRFGYTF
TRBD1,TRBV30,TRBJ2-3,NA,TGTGCCTGGAGTCACAGGGGTTTCACAGATACGCAGTATTTT,CAWSHRGFTDTQYF
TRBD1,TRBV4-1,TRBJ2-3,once,TGCGCCAGCAGCCAAGCGGGCAGGGGGCTAGGGGATACGCAGTATTTT,CASSQAGRGLGDTQYF
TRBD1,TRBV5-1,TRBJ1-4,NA,TGCGCCAGCAGCTTGTCGGCAGGGGGTAGAGAAAAACTGTTTTTT,CASSLSAGGREKLFF
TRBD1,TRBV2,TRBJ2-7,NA,TGTGCCAGCAGTTTTAAAAGGACAGGGGCCTACGAGCAGTACTTC,CASSFKRTGAYEQYF
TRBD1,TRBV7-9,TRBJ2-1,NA,TGTGCCAGCAGCTTCAGGGGGCATGAGCAGTTCTTC,CASSFRGHEQFF
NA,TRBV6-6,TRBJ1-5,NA,TGTGCCAGCAGGGACGCGGGGATCAAGGCCCAGCCCCAGCATTTT,CASRDAGIKAQPQHF
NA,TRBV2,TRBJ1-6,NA,TGTGCCAGCATCCTAGACAGCCAAGTCCACTTT,CASILDSQVHF
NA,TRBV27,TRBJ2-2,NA,TGTGCCAGCAGTCCAATCCGGACACGGAACACCGGGGAGCTGTTTTTT,CASSPIRTRNTGELFF
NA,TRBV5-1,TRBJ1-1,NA,TGCGCCAGCAGCTCGGGACACCTGAGGGACACTGAAGCTTTCTTT,CASSSGHLRDTEAFF
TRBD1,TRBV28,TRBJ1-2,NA,TGTGCCAGCAGTGCTCAGGGACAGCGGTTGTACTATGGCTACACCTTC,CASSAQGQRLYYGYTF
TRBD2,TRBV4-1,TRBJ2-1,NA,TGCGCCAGCAGCCGCAGAGGACTAGCGGGAGAGGATGAGCAGTTCTTC,CASSRRGLAGEDEQFF
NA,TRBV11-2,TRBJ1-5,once,TGTGCCAGCAGCGACGACAGGTTGTCCAATCAGCCCCAGCATTTT,CASSDDRLSNQPQHF
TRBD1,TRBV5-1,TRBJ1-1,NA,TGCGCCAGCAGCTCGGGACAGGGGAAGAACACTGAAGCTTTCTTT,CASSSGQGKNTEAFF
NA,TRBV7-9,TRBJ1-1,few,TGTGCCAGCAGCTTACGTAGTGAAGCTTTCTTT,CASSLRSEAFF
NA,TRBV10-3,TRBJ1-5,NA,TGTGCCATCAGTGAGGGGAAAGGGACTTATAGCAATCAGCCCCAGCATTTT,CAISEGKGTYSNQPQHF
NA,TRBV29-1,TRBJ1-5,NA,TGCAGCGTTGATGTCGGGGGCAATCAGCCCCAGCATTTT,CSVDVGGNQPQHF
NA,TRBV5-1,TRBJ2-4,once,TGCGCCAGCAGCCAAGGGGGAGTCAAAAACATTCAGTACTTC,CASSQGGVKNIQYF
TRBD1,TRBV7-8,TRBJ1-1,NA,TGTGCCAGCAGGGGACAGCCGGAGACTGAAGCTTTCTTT,CASRGQPETEAFF
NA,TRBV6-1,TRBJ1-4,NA,TGTGCCAGCAGTGAGCCTCCCGGGACTCCAAAACTGTTT,CASSEPPGTPKLF
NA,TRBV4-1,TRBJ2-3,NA,TGCGCCAGCGCCCTAGCGGATACGCAGTATTTT,CASALADTQYF